The 25 T cell receptor beta chains given below trace back to one sample, sequenced in a study of blood T cell repertoires in COVID-19. Here immunoSEQ multiplex PCR was the method, and the copy in TCRdb shows in-frame clones only, minus some. The profile shows 200,000 to 300,000 clones, under 90% of them singletons. The sample taken for sequencing was PBMCs or T cells enriched from blood (not recorded which). Receptors originate from a man aged 35 to 55 who had recovered from COVID-19.

The chain couples TRBV7-8 to TRBJ2-1, with 7 bases identical to TRBD2. Germline V gives CDR1 SGHVS, CDR2 FQNEAQ. V lost 5 bases to trimming and J lost 5 bases; unmatched junction nucleotides: 12. The CDR3 length is 16 residues. The CDR3 coding sequence is TGTGCCAGCAGCGCACCCCGGGACTACTATAACAATGAGCAGTTCTTC. Translated: CASSAPRDYYNNEQFF.

The V gene is TRBV6-4, the J gene TRBJ2-7; a possible D gene is TRBD2 (6 bases). The CDR3 runs to 17 residues. V was trimmed by 0 bases and J by 6 bases, leaving 21 bases between them. CDR1 and CDR2 from the germline V gene are MRHNA and SNTAGT. The CDR3 is CASSDSEVGGSDAEQYF. CDR3 nucleotide sequence: TGTGCCAGCAGTGACTCTGAGGTAGGAGGGAGCGACGCCGAGCAGTACTTC.

V is TRBV6-5 and J is TRBJ2-7; 8 nucleotides agree with TRBD2. The CDR3 runs to 15 residues. The J segment lost 5 bases and the V segment lost 2 bases, leaving 8 bases of the junction unmatched. Germline values: CDR1 MNHEY, CDR2 SVGAGI. The CDR3 is CASSYGLAGTDEQYF. In nucleotides, the CDR3 is TGTGCCAGCAGTTACGGATTAGCGGGGACCGACGAGCAGTACTTC.

The rearrangement uses TRBV13 and TRBJ2-5, with 12 bases matching TRBD1. The CDR3 has 17 amino acids. CDR1 is PRHDT and CDR2 is FYEKMQ in the germline V gene (reference sequence). V shed 4 bases and J 6 bases; nucleotides not matched to a gene: 12. The CDR3 region has the DNA TGTGCCAGCAGCTCCGGGACAGGGGGCGGCGGGCGGCAGACCCAGTACTTC. Protein sequence: CASSSGTGGGGRQTQYF.

Only a few counts were recorded for this clone. The V and J genes are TRBV9 and TRBJ2-3, with D unresolved. The V end lost 3 bases, the J end lost 0 bases, and 5 bases lay between the germline ends. Per germline, CDR1 SGDLS and CDR2 YYNGEE. The CDR3 covers 13 residues. CDR3: CASSGASTDTQYF. The CDR3 bases are TGTGCCAGCAGCGGAGCTAGCACAGATACGCAGTATTTT.

The chain combines TRBV19 with TRBJ2-7; 8 bases are a match to TRBD2. This CDR3 has 15 amino acids. Trimming removed 5 bases from V and 3 bases from J; junction bases left unmatched: 9. Germline lookup yields CDR1 LNHDA and CDR2 SQIVND (reference sequence). The CDR3 region has the DNA TGTGCCAGTAGTTCTAGGTGGCGGGGGGTCTACGAGCAGTACTTC. As protein: CASSSRWRGVYEQYF. Based on the CDR3 plus reference TRBV19 and TRBJ2-7, the full variable domain is DGGITQSPKYLFRKEGQNVTLSCEQNLNHDAMYWYRQDPGQGLRLIYYSQIVNDFQKGDIAEGYSVSREKKESFPLTVTSAQKNPTAFYLCASSSRWRGVYEQYFGPGTRLTVT.

The chain employs TRBV28 and TRBJ1-2; no clear D gene. V was trimmed by 1 base and J by 8 bases, leaving 11 bases between them. In germline, CDR1 is MDHEN, CDR2 SYDVKM. This CDR3 is built from 13 residues. Here the CDR3 DNA reads TGTGCCAGCAGTTTATTCTCTTCGGGAGGCTACACCTTC. This gives the protein CASSLFSSGGYTF.

V and J are TRBV19 and TRBJ1-4; no firm D call. Trimming took 4 bases from V and 8 from J, leaving 17 bases between them. The CDR3 spans 15 residues. Germline V gene sequence: CDR1 LNHDA, CDR2 SQIVND (reference sequence). Written as DNA, the CDR3 is TGTGCCAGTAGTACCGCGGAAACGGTAGGAGAAAAACTGTTTTTT. It codes for CASSTAETVGEKLFF.

The V gene is TRBV24-1, the J gene TRBJ2-1; D gene unclear. This CDR3 contains 13 residues. Germline CDR1 and CDR2: KGHDR and SFDVKD. Trimming took 4 bases from V and 8 from J, leaving 11 bases between them. CDR3 nucleotide sequence: TGTGCCACCAGTGAACCCGCGCGGTATGAGCAGTTCTTC. It specifies CATSEPARYEQFF.

Only a few counts were recorded for this clone. This chain connects TRBV23-1 to TRBJ2-1, with 9 bases fitting TRBD1. TRBV23-1 is an ORF, with its function uncertain. V lost 0 bases to trimming and J lost 9 bases; unmatched junction nucleotides: 0. The CDR3 consists of 13 residues. In nucleotides, the CDR3 is TGCGCCAGCAGTCAATCGACAGGGGGTGAGCAGTTCTTC. Protein product: CASSQSTGGEQFF.

This clone was seen just once. The gene calls are TRBV5-1 and TRBJ2-2; 7 nucleotides match TRBD1. The V and J ends lost 4 bases and 4 bases, in that order; junction bases with no gene match: 4. CDR1 and CDR2 (germline): SGHRS, YFSETQ. The CDR3 extends over 14 amino acids. DNA for the CDR3: TGCGCCAGCAGCCGTGACAGGGCCACCGGGGAGCTGTTTTTT. This encodes CASSRDRATGELFF.

The chain couples TRBV5-4 to TRBJ2-7; 9 nucleotides align to TRBD1. Germline V CDR1 and CDR2: SGHNT, YYREEE (reference sequence). The CDR3 covers 12 residues. With V trimmed by 4 bases and J by 10 bases, 6 bases remained unmatched. CDR3 nucleotide sequence: TGTGCCAGCAGCCCGGGACAGGGCGAACAGTACTTC. Protein sequence: CASSPGQGEQYF.

This rearrangement joins TRBV28 to TRBJ2-7; 12 bases map to TRBD2. V gave up 7 bases and J gave up 7 bases; unmatched junction bases: 8. The germline CDR1 and CDR2 sequences are MDHEN and SYDVKM. This CDR3 is built from 14 residues. CDR3 sequence: CASTPGLAGGEQYF. The DNA of the CDR3 is TGTGCCAGCACCCCGGGACTAGCGGGCGGTGAGCAGTACTTC.

Here the CDR3 reads CASSLGAGSYEQYF. CDR3 coding DNA: TGTGCCAGCAGTTTAGGGGCTGGCTCCTACGAGCAGTACTTC. The genes are TRBV27 and TRBJ2-7; tentatively, D is TRBD1 (5 bases). Germline lookup yields CDR1 MNHEY and CDR2 SMNVEV (reference sequence). This CDR3 is built from 14 residues. Between the trimmed V and J ends, which lost 2 bases and 0 bases, there was a span of 8 bases.

V and J are TRBV28 and TRBJ2-7; D is possibly TRBD2 (6 bases). Per germline, CDR1 MDHEN and CDR2 SYDVKM. The V end was cut by 2 bases, the J end by 6 bases, with 14 bases between. The CDR3 has 14 residues. The CDR3 is CASSLEKGRSEQYF. CDR3 nucleotide sequence: TGTGCCAGCAGTTTAGAAAAGGGGAGGAGCGAGCAGTACTTC.

In its sample, this clone was seen a few times. V gene TRBV18 combines with J gene TRBJ1-2; D unresolved. Germline lookup yields CDR1 KGHSH and CDR2 LQKENI. V was clipped by 1 base and J by 5 bases, with 11 bases between them. The CDR3 loop spans 14 amino acids. CDR3 region: CASSPQGGGYGYTF. The DNA for the CDR3 is TGTGCCAGCTCACCACAGGGAGGAGGGTATGGCTACACCTTC.

This chain uses TRBV28 with TRBJ2-7, with 9 bases fitting TRBD1. Germline-derived CDR1 and CDR2 are MDHEN and SYDVKM. J gave up 2 bases and V 5 bases, and 4 bases lay outside the gene matches. This CDR3 is 14 amino acids long. The CDR3 sequence: CASSTGTGTYEQYF. Written as DNA, the CDR3 is TGTGCCAGCAGTACCGGGACAGGGACCTACGAGCAGTACTTC.

The chain carries TRBV4-2 and TRBJ2-3; 7 nucleotides match TRBD2. Germline V gives CDR1 LGHNA, CDR2 YNFKEQ. Unmatched junction bases numbered 8, after V lost 4 bases and J lost 1 base. The CDR3 is 16 residues long. DNA of the CDR3: TGTGCCAGCAGCCCCCGGGTAGCGGGTGGCACAGATACGCAGTATTTT. Protein: CASSPRVAGGTDTQYF.

The chain combines TRBV19 with TRBJ1-2, with TRBD1 matching 8 bases. This CDR3 is built from 15 residues. J was trimmed by 6 bases and V by 6 bases; bases with no gene match: 12. CDR1 and CDR2 (germline): LNHDA, SQIVND (reference sequence). CDR3 protein: CASSPIIGQGHGYTF. CDR3 DNA: TGTGCCAGTAGCCCAATTATAGGACAGGGTCATGGCTACACCTTC.

This clone has only one observation. The J gene is TRBJ1-3, the V gene TRBV28; 7 bases are a match to TRBD1. The CDR3 totals 16 residues. The germline CDR1 and CDR2 sequences are MDHEN and SYDVKM. The V segment lost 5 bases and the J segment 0 bases; nucleotides outside the gene matches: 7. The CDR3 DNA is TGTGCCAGCAGTCCGCCGGGACAGTTCTCTGGAAACACCATATATTTT. This translates into CASSPPGQFSGNTIYF.

The V and J genes are TRBV4-1 and TRBJ2-7, with 8 bases lining up with TRBD1. Germline trimming cut 0 bases from V and 7 bases from J; bases unmatched to any gene: 8. Germline-derived CDR1 and CDR2 are MGHRA and YSYEKL. The CDR3 runs 15 residues. The CDR3: CASSQDFRGHGEQYF. The CDR3 DNA reads as TGCGCCAGCAGCCAAGATTTCAGGGGGCATGGTGAGCAGTACTTC.

The rearrangement joins TRBV28 to TRBJ2-1, with 8 nucleotides matching TRBD2. Germline CDR1 is MDHEN and CDR2 is SYDVKM. With V trimmed by 7 bases and J by 8 bases, 22 bases remained unmatched. CDR3 size: 18 residues. The DNA for the CDR3 is TGTGCCAGCATCACATTCGGGACTAGGGAGTGGGGCCGGGATGAGCAGTTCTTC. As protein: CASITFGTREWGRDEQFF.

The chain couples TRBV5-4 to TRBJ2-1; maybe TRBD1 (6 bases). In germline, CDR1 is SGHNT, CDR2 YYREEE (reference sequence). The CDR3 is 15 residues long. With 0 bases removed from V and 0 bases from J, the gap between germline ends came to 7 bases. The CDR3 region is CASSLGQVSYNEQFF. The CDR3 DNA is TGTGCCAGCAGCTTGGGACAGGTCTCCTACAATGAGCAGTTCTTC.

This clone appeared once. The rearrangement uses TRBV6-5 and TRBJ1-6; 11 positions match TRBD1. The CDR3 extends over 15 amino acids. CDR1 is MNHEY, CDR2 SVGAGI, per germline. The junction had 3 bases not matched to a gene; V was cut back by 1 base and J by 10 bases. The DNA for the CDR3 is TGTGCCAGCAGTTACTTGGGACAGGGGGAATCACCCCTCCACTTT. Its translation is CASSYLGQGESPLHF.

The CDR3 reads CASSSRGPYEQYF. CDR3 DNA: TGTGCCAGCAGCTCCAGAGGGCCCTACGAGCAGTACTTC. The chain recombines TRBV7-9 with TRBJ2-7; TRBD2 might be the D (5 bases). In germline, CDR1 is SEHNR, CDR2 FQNEAQ (reference sequence). The CDR3 length is 13 residues. Trimming left V 4 bases short and J 2 bases short, with 9 bases between.